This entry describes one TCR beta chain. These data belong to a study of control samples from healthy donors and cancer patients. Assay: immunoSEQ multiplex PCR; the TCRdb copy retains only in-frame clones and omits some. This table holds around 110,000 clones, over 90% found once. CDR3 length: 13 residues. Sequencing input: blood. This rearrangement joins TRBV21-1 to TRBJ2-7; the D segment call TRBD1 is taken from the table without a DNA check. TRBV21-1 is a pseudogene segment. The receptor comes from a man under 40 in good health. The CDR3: CASSLEGGYEQYV. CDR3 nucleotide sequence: TGTGCCAGCAGCCTCGAAGGGGGCTACGAGCAGTACGTC.